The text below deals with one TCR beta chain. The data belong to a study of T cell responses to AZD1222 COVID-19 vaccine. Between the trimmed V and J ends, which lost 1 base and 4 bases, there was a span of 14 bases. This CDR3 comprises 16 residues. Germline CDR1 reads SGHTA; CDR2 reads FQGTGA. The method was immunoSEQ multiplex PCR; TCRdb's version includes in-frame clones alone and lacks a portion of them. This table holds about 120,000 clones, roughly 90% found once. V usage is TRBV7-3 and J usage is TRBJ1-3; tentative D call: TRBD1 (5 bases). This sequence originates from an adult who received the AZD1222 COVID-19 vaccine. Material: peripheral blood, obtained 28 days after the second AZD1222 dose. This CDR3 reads CASSLNPGTAGNTIYF. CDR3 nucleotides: TGTGCCAGCAGCTTAAATCCAGGGACGGCCGGAAACACCATATATTTT.